The sample holds many counts of the clone carrying this T cell receptor (beta chain). Its specificity is unknown. Germline-derived CDR1 and CDR2 are MNHEY and SVGAGI. With V trimmed by 3 bases and J by 6 bases, 4 bases remained unmatched. The CDR3 loop spans 13 amino acids. The sample comes from a study of T-cell reconstitution after alpha-beta-depleted transplantation in children. Unique molecular identifiers tagged the TCRbeta library. TCRdb itself ran the PCR reads through MiXCR, one entry per CDR3 protein. The sample gives 210,000 or so distinct CDR3 sequences, approximately 10% of which show up once; over 25% is in the top ten. Study findings and constraints: Approximately two months post-transplant, alpha-beta T cells reportedly originated from several hundred expanded graft clones. From newly produced T cells came most of the T-cell counts and diversity one year after transplant. Surviving recipient cells, namely T cells and thymic progenitors, were the source of high day-60 TCRbeta diversity in some patients.

The TCR sequence derives from a child under two years old with acute myeloid leukemia, due to receive a stem cell transplant. The chain recombines TRBV6-5 with TRBJ1-2, with 7 bases lining up with TRBD1. The starting material was PBMCs, obtained before TCRalphabeta/CD19-depleted stem cell transplant. In DNA, the CDR3 is TGTGCCAGCAGTTATACAGGGGCTCATGGCTACACCTTC. Its translation is CASSYTGAHGYTF.